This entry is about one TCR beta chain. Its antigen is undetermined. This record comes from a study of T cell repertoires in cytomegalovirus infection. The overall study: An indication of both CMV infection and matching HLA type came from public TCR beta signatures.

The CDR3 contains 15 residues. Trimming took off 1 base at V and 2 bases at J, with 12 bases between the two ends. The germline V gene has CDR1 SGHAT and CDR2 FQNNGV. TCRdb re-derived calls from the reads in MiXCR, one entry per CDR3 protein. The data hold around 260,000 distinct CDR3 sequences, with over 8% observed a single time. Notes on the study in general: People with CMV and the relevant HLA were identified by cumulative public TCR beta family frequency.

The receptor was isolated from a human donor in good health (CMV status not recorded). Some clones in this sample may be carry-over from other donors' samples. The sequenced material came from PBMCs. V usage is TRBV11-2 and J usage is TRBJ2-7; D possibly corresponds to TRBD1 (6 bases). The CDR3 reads CASSLGGTPTYEQYF. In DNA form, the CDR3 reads TGTGCCAGCAGCTTAGGAGGGACACCTACCTACGAGCAGTACTTC. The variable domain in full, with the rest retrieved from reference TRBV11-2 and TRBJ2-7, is EAGVAQSPRYKIIEKRQSVAFWCNPISGHATLYWYQQILGQGPKLLIQFQNNGVVDDSQLPKDRFSAERLKGVDSTLKIQPAKLEDSAVYLCASSLGGTPTYEQYFGPGTRLTVT.